This TCR beta chain derives from a study of T cell responses to AZD1222 COVID-19 vaccine. On this clone itself: Its antigen is unknown.

Germline lookup yields CDR1 LNHNV and CDR2 YYDKDF (reference sequence). The V end lost 2 bases, the J end lost 2 bases, and 19 bases lay between the germline ends. This CDR3 has 17 residues. Sequenced by immunoSEQ multiplex PCR; TCRdb stores in-frame clones only, minus some. Of some 53,000 clones in the sample, about 87% are singletons; the top ten hold approximately 2.4%. Broader study findings: The study reported that nearly half of spike-specific TCRs target unmutated variant regions.

This chain connects TRBV15 to TRBJ2-7; D perhaps matches TRBD2 (6 bases). The source is an adult who received the AZD1222 COVID-19 vaccine. Source: peripheral blood, taken 28 days after the second AZD1222 dose. DNA for the CDR3: TGTGCCACCAGCAGACCCCGGGGAGGATCCCGGCCCTACGAGCAGTACTTC. Protein product: CATSRPRGGSRPYEQYF. The full variable domain, completed using reference TRBV15 and TRBJ2-7, is DAMVIQNPRYQVTQFGKPVTLSCSQTLNHNVMYWYQQKSSQAPKLLFHYYDKDFNNEADTPDNFQSRRPNTSFCFLDIRSPGLGDTAMYLCATSRPRGGSRPYEQYFGPGTRLTVT.